A selection of T cell receptor beta chains follows, all from one sample in a study of T cell repertoires and HLA-DP antigens. Assay: immunoSEQ multiplex PCR; the TCRdb copy retains only in-frame clones and omits some. Of tens of thousands of clones detected, around 80% appear once; the ten largest clones hold approximately 1.4%. For these receptors, no antigen is known. Sequencing was done on a sample of CD4+ T cells from PBMCs. The receptors originated from a man in his sixties in good health and CMV-seronegative. The CDR3 runs from the conserved cysteine through the conserved F or W. D genes are given only for firm matches. Expanded clones get a size class; other rows say once, few or many, or leave the size out.

D,V,J,length,size,CDR3,DNA
TRBD1,TRBV25-1,TRBJ2-2,15,.,CASSGDSMNTGELFF,TGTGCCAGCAGTGGGGACAGCATGAACACCGGGGAGCTGTTTTTT
TRBD1,TRBV9,TRBJ1-2,16,.,CASSVGVGQGLYGYTF,TGTGCCAGCAGCGTAGGGGTCGGACAGGGCCTCTATGGCTACACCTTC
.,TRBV10-3,TRBJ1-5,14,once,CAIRGGAGDQPQHF,TGTGCCATCCGGGGGGGGGCAGGAGATCAGCCCCAGCATTTT
.,TRBV15,TRBJ2-7,12,.,CATSRDQNEQYF,TGTGCCACCAGCAGAGATCAGAACGAGCAGTACTTC
.,TRBV7-2,TRBJ1-4,16,.,CASSLGDVLPNEKLFF,TGTGCCAGCAGCTTAGGGGACGTCCTGCCTAATGAAAAACTGTTTTTT
.,TRBV4-2,TRBJ2-1,20,.,CASSQDRQGWGVGSYNEQFF,TGTGCCAGCAGCCAAGATCGGCAGGGGTGGGGGGTAGGGTCCTACAATGAGCAGTTCTTC
.,TRBV9,TRBJ2-2,12,.,CASSSPMGKLFF,TGTGCCAGCAGCTCCCCCATGGGGAAGCTGTTTTTT
.,TRBV7-9,TRBJ1-5,12,.,CASSLVDQPQHF,TGTGCCAGCAGCTTAGTGGATCAGCCCCAGCATTTT
.,TRBV10-3,TRBJ2-7,16,.,CAISDPTGGVNHEQYF,TGTGCCATCAGTGACCCGACAGGTGGGGTAAATCACGAGCAGTACTTC
.,TRBV7-2,TRBJ2-1,15,.,CASSLGDARYNEQFF,TGTGCCAGCAGCTTAGGGGACGCCCGATACAATGAGCAGTTCTTC
.,TRBV30,TRBJ2-3,14,once,CAWSEVGGPDTQYF,TGTGCCTGGAGTGAGGTGGGGGGGCCGGATACGCAGTATTTT
TRBD2,TRBV4-1,TRBJ2-3,16,.,CASSPLAGGFTDTQYF,TGCGCCAGCAGCCCCCTAGCGGGGGGTTTCACAGATACGCAGTATTTT
.,TRBV7-2,TRBJ2-3,14,.,CASSSTGRTDTQYF,TGTGCCAGCAGCTCCACGGGGAGGACAGATACGCAGTATTTT
.,TRBV4-1,TRBJ2-5,16,.,CASSLRAAGLQETQYF,TGCGCCAGCAGCCTGAGAGCCGCGGGACTTCAAGAGACCCAGTACTTC
TRBD2,TRBV29-1,TRBJ2-1,11,.,CSSLSGGAAFF,TGCAGCAGCCTGAGCGGGGGGGCCGCGTTCTTC
.,TRBV10-1,TRBJ2-7,15,.,CASSDQQGRLDEQYF,TGCGCCAGCAGTGATCAACAAGGAAGGCTGGACGAGCAGTACTTC
TRBD1,TRBV9,TRBJ1-2,15,.,CASSVDLQGAYGYTF,TGTGCCAGCAGCGTGGACCTACAGGGGGCCTATGGCTACACCTTC
.,TRBV6-6,TRBJ1-1,14,.,CASSPGGGITEAFF,TGTGCCAGCAGTCCGGGCGGGGGGATCACTGAAGCTTTCTTT
.,TRBV2,TRBJ1-1,14,.,CASIRTYLNTEAFF,TGTGCCAGCATCCGGACCTACCTCAACACTGAAGCTTTCTTT
.,TRBV11-2,TRBJ1-3,16,.,CASSLEPWQRGNTIYF,TGTGCCAGCAGCTTAGAGCCCTGGCAGAGGGGGAACACCATATATTTT